One T cell receptor (beta chain) is described in this entry. These data come from a study of monozygotic twins with inflammatory bowel disease. The germline V gene has CDR1 KGHSH and CDR2 LQKENI. This CDR3 comprises 15 residues. TCRdb re-called the 5' RACE reads and gives one entry per CDR3 protein, without DNA. Recorded for this sample: approximately 110,000 distinct CDR3 sequences. The chain carries TRBV18 and TRBJ2-1; absent DNA, TCRdb's TRBD2 call cannot be checked. The sequence was collected from a human donor with ulcerative colitis or Crohn's disease, or a healthy co-twin of an affected twin (not recorded which). The specimen was blood. CDR3 protein: CASSPPAQGGTEQFF. Filled out from reference TRBV18 and TRBJ2-1, the complete variable domain reads NAGVMQNPRHLVRRRGQEARLRCSPMKGHSHVYWYRQLPEEGLKFMVYLQKENIIDESGMPKERFSAEFPKEGPSILRIQQVVRGDSAAYFCASSPPAQGGTEQFFGPGTRLTVL.